Each of the 32 T cell receptor beta chains below was sequenced from the same sample in a study of T-cell reconstitution after alpha-beta-depleted transplantation in children. Preparation of the TCRbeta library involved a method that used unique molecular identifiers. TCRdb processed the PCR reads anew with MiXCR; each CDR3 protein has one entry. In the table there are hundreds of thousands of distinct CDR3 sequences, under 15% of which are singletons. The starting material was PBMCs from the stem cell graft donor, obtained from the stem cell graft. These receptors originate from a human donor who donated a stem cell graft to a child with combined immunodeficiency.

The V gene is TRBV7-9, the J gene TRBJ2-3; a possible D gene is TRBD2 (6 bases). Trimming took off 11 bases at V and 4 bases at J, with 25 bases between the two ends. This CDR3 is 16 amino acids long. CDR1 SEHNR and CDR2 FQNEAQ come from the germline V gene (reference sequence). The CDR3: CALSPGRNEIPDTQYF. The DNA of the CDR3 is TGTGCCCTCAGCCCTGGGAGGAACGAGATCCCAGATACGCAGTATTTT.

The chain recombines TRBV12-3 or TRBV12-4 with TRBJ2-3, with TRBD2 matching 13 bases. J was trimmed by 5 bases and V by 5 bases; bases with no gene match: 7. The CDR3 length is 16 residues. CDR3 DNA sequence: TGTGCCAGCAGTGGCGGACTAGCGGGAGTCGTAGATACGCAGTATTTT. Translating gives CASSGGLAGVVDTQYF.

This clonotype was seen many times. The chain recombines TRBV7-2 with TRBJ2-3; D remains ambiguous. The CDR3 has 12 residues. Germline values: CDR1 SGHTA, CDR2 FQGNSA. Trimming left V 2 bases short and J 6 bases short, with 6 bases between. CDR3 protein: CASSLWTDTQYF. CDR3 DNA sequence: TGTGCCAGCAGCTTATGGACGGATACGCAGTATTTT.

This clonotype was recorded many times. The chain uses TRBV11-3 and TRBJ2-7; weak D call: TRBD1 (6 bases). Trimming removed 5 bases from V and 2 bases from J, with 13 bases in between. CDR1 and CDR2 from the germline V gene are SGHNT and YENEEA. The CDR3 runs to 14 residues. The CDR3 nucleotides are TGTGCCAGCAGCAACCAGGGGCAGACCTACGAGCAGTACTTC. Protein product: CASSNQGQTYEQYF.

This clonotype was seen at least ten times. The chain is built from TRBV20-1 and TRBJ2-1; D may be TRBD1 (5 bases). Trimming took off 1 base at V and 5 bases at J, with 6 bases between the two ends. In germline, CDR1 is DFQATT, CDR2 SNEGSKA (reference sequence). CDR3 length: 12 residues. The CDR3, as DNA: TGCAGTGCTAGAGTGACAGACAATGAGCAGTTCTTC. Protein: CSARVTDNEQFF.

This clonotype has more than one count but fewer than ten. The gene calls are TRBV21-1 and TRBJ1-4. TRBV21-1 is annotated as a pseudogene. There are 18 residues in the CDR3. DNA of the CDR3: TGTGCCAGCAGCAAACCTGGGGTGAAAGGGTCAACTAATGAAAAACTGTTTTTT. It is translated as CASSKPGVKGSTNEKLFF.

CDR3 sequence reads: CASSPYGGGRTDTQYF. The CDR3, as DNA: TGTGCCAGCAGCCCTTATGGTGGGGGACGCACAGATACGCAGTATTTT. The chain links TRBV7-8 to TRBJ2-3, with D perhaps assigned TRBD1 or TRBD2 (5 bases each). The V gene's germline CDR1 is SGHVS and CDR2 FQNEAQ. The V and J ends lost 5 bases and 1 base respectively, with 16 bases between them. This CDR3 is 16 amino acids long. The full variable domain, with the rest looked up from reference TRBV7-8 and TRBJ2-3, is GAGVSQSPRYKVAKRGQDVALRCDPISGHVSLFWYQQALGQGPEFLTYFQNEAQLDKSGLPSDRFFAERPEGSVSTLKIQRTQQEDSAVYLCASSPYGGGRTDTQYFGPGTRLTVL.

This chain joins TRBV24-1 and TRBJ2-7, with D maybe TRBD1 (5 bases). The CDR3 covers 14 residues. Germline V lookup: CDR1 KGHDR, CDR2 SFDVKD. The V end was cut by 5 bases, the J end by 2 bases, with 12 bases between. CDR3 coding DNA: TGTGCCACCAGTGCCTCCAGGGAACCCTACGAGCAGTACTTC. This encodes CATSASREPYEQYF.

This clonotype was detected only a few times. The chain recombines TRBV5-8 with TRBJ2-3, with 10 bases that match TRBD2. The CDR3 contains 15 residues. J lost 4 bases, V lost 5 bases, and 7 bases had no gene match. Germline CDR1 reads SGHTS; CDR2 reads YDEGEE. The CDR3 loop is CASRRLAGVPDTQYF. For the CDR3, the DNA is TGTGCCAGCAGGCGGCTAGCGGGAGTCCCAGATACGCAGTATTTT.

The V call is TRBV5-1, the J call TRBJ2-7; the D call may be TRBD1 or TRBD2 (5 bases each). Trimming took 0 bases from V and 6 from J, leaving 10 bases between them. Germline loops: CDR1 SGHRS, CDR2 YFSETQ. This CDR3 has 13 amino acids. CDR3 sequence reads: CASSLAVGTEQYF. As DNA, the CDR3 is TGCGCCAGCAGCTTGGCCGTGGGGACCGAGCAGTACTTC. The variable domain in full, completed from reference TRBV5-1 and TRBJ2-7, reads KAGVTQTPRYLIKTRGQQVTLSCSPISGHRSVSWYQQTPGQGLQFLFEYFSETQRNKGNFPGRFSGRQFSNSRSEMNVSTLELGDSALYLCASSLAVGTEQYFGPGTRLTVT.

The table lists this clonotype with a few counts. This sequence joins TRBV3-1 and TRBJ2-5; D gene uncertain. There are 16 residues in the CDR3. Deletions cut 0 bases from V and 1 base from J, with 12 bases between. Germline V gene lookup returns CDR1 LGHDT and CDR2 YNNKEL (reference sequence). The CDR3 DNA sequence: TGTGCCAGCAGCCAAGATCTGGAAGAGATCCAAGAGACCCAGTACTTC. This translates into CASSQDLEEIQETQYF.

This clonotype has a handful of counts. The J gene is TRBJ2-5, the V gene TRBV12-5; D gene unclear. The CDR3 runs to 15 residues. Germline V gene sequence: CDR1 LGHNT, CDR2 FRNRAP. Trimming took 1 base from V and 9 from J, leaving 18 bases between them. CDR3 residues: CASGLGPDHPTAQYF. In nucleotides, the CDR3 is TGTGCTAGTGGTTTGGGACCGGACCACCCTACGGCCCAGTACTTC.

A few counts support this clonotype. The chain couples TRBV18 to TRBJ1-2; tentative D call: TRBD1 (5 bases). The germline V and J ends were trimmed by 3 bases and 2 bases, with 16 bases remaining between them. The germline CDR1 and CDR2 sequences are KGHSH and LQKENI. CDR3 size: 16 residues. The CDR3, as DNA: TGTGCCAGCTCACCCCAGCCCGGGCAGGGAAACTATGGCTACACCTTC. Translating it yields CASSPQPGQGNYGYTF.

This clonotype occurred a few times. This sequence joins TRBV12-3 or TRBV12-4 and TRBJ1-2; no firm D call. The CDR3 is 13 amino acids. V was trimmed by 1 base and J by 5 bases, leaving 8 bases between them. The CDR3 region is CASSLEEDYGYTF. The CDR3 bases are TGTGCCAGCAGTTTAGAGGAGGATTATGGCTACACCTTC.

This clonotype was seen repeatedly, ten times or more. The chain combines TRBV20-1 with TRBJ2-1, with D possibly being TRBD1 or TRBD2 (5 bases each). V was pared by 3 bases and J by 0 bases, with 12 bases between. The CDR3 runs to 15 residues. Germline assignment: CDR1 DFQATT and CDR2 SNEGSKA (reference sequence). This chain's CDR3 is CSARAGGSSYNEQFF. For the CDR3, the DNA is TGCAGTGCTAGGGCTGGGGGTAGCTCCTACAATGAGCAGTTCTTC.

The chain carries TRBV12-3 or TRBV12-4 and TRBJ2-1; 8 positions agree with TRBD1. This CDR3 has 18 residues. The junction had 15 bases not matched to a gene; V was cut back by 6 bases and J by 2 bases. The CDR3 region is CASRRDRGGRFAYNEQFF. The CDR3 coding sequence is TGTGCCAGCAGACGAGACAGGGGAGGTCGTTTTGCCTACAATGAGCAGTTCTTC.

The gene calls are TRBV30 and TRBJ2-2; 9 nucleotides line up with TRBD1. J was trimmed by 6 bases and V by 2 bases; bases with no gene match: 4. This CDR3 is 14 amino acids long. Germline CDR1 GTSNPN, CDR2 SVGIG (reference sequence). The CDR3 coding sequence is TGTGCCTGGAGTCGGGGACAGGGACCCGGGGAGCTGTTTTTT. Its protein is CAWSRGQGPGELFF.

This rearrangement joins TRBV6-5 to TRBJ1-3; no clear D. The CDR3 covers 17 residues. V was cut by 0 bases and J by 0 bases, with 12 bases left in between. The germline V gene has CDR1 MNHEY and CDR2 SVGAGI. The CDR3 bases are TGTGCCAGCAGTTACTCAAGATCAGCCGACTCTGGAAACACCATATATTTT. Translated: CASSYSRSADSGNTIYF.

The J gene is TRBJ2-3, the V gene TRBV20-1, with 10 bases identical to TRBD1. The CDR3 extends over 14 amino acids. From germline, CDR1 is DFQATT and CDR2 SNEGSKA (reference sequence). After removal of 4 bases from V and 6 bases from J, the junction contained 7 bases not matched to a gene. In DNA, the CDR3 is TGCAGTGCTAAAAGACAGGGGGCATCCGATACGCAGTATTTT. Protein: CSAKRQGASDTQYF.

This clonotype was detected only a few times. It may be a read error: a sequence one base away is much more abundant. CDR3 in DNA: TGTGCCAGCAGCCCTAGCCCAGATACGCAGTATTTT. Its protein is CASSPSPDTQYF. The J gene is TRBJ2-3, the V gene TRBV9, with D tentatively TRBD2 (5 bases). V was clipped by 4 bases and J by 4 bases, with 7 bases between them. The CDR3 totals 12 residues. Germline V CDR1 and CDR2: SGDLS, YYNGEE.

The rearrangement uses TRBV7-8 and TRBJ2-6, with 7 bases matching TRBD1. Germline V gene data show CDR1 as SGHVS and CDR2 as FQNEAQ. Germline trimming cut 3 bases from V and 2 bases from J; bases unmatched to any gene: 4. This CDR3 has 16 amino acids. CDR3 DNA sequence: TGTGCCAGCAGCTTGAGACAGGGTGCTGGGGCCAACGTCCTGACTTTC. Translated: CASSLRQGAGANVLTF.

The chain joins TRBV12-3 or TRBV12-4 to TRBJ2-2; 8 positions match TRBD2. J lost 3 bases, V lost 3 bases, and 6 bases had no gene match. The CDR3 covers 16 residues. CDR3 sequence reads: CASSLAPGLDTGELFF. The CDR3 DNA follows: TGTGCCAGCAGTTTGGCCCCGGGACTAGACACCGGGGAGCTGTTTTTT.

This clonotype occurred a few times. J is TRBJ1-3 and V is TRBV4-3; perhaps TRBD1 as D (5 bases). Trimming took off 4 bases at V and 8 bases at J, with 21 bases between the two ends. The length of the CDR3 is 16 residues. The germline CDR1 and CDR2 sequences are LGHNA and YSLEER. CDR3 in DNA: TGCGCCAGCAGCCGGATTAGGCAGGGAGAGGTGCACACCATATATTTT. It encodes CASSRIRQGEVHTIYF.

The genes are TRBV11-2 and TRBJ2-3; D is ambiguous. V lost 0 bases to trimming and J lost 8 bases, with 6 bases between them. In germline, CDR1 is SGHAT, CDR2 FQNNGV. There are 12 residues in the CDR3. The CDR3 DNA is TGTGCCAGCAGCTTAGATGTGTCTACGCAGTATTTT. Its translation is CASSLDVSTQYF.

This clonotype came up a few times. The J gene is TRBJ1-1, the V gene TRBV20-1, with 9 nucleotides matching TRBD1. The J segment lost 1 base and the V segment lost 0 bases, leaving 6 bases of the junction unmatched. The length of the CDR3 is 16 residues. Germline loops: CDR1 DFQATT, CDR2 SNEGSKA (reference sequence). CDR3 coding DNA: TGCAGTGCTAGAGATCTAGGGACAGGGCGGAACACTGAAGCTTTCTTT. Its translation is CSARDLGTGRNTEAFF.

Ten or more counts support this clonotype. The V gene is TRBV29-1, the J gene TRBJ2-1; D gene uncertain. The ends were cut back, 6 bases at V and 8 bases at J, with 23 bases in the middle. The CDR3 loop spans 15 amino acids. CDR1 and CDR2 from the germline V gene are SQVTM and ANQGSEA. CDR3 in amino acids: CSVPDLTISRYEQFF. DNA for the CDR3: TGCAGCGTCCCAGACCTAACCATCTCCCGGTATGAGCAGTTCTTC.

This clonotype was found many times. This chain links TRBV28 with TRBJ2-2, with D tentatively TRBD2 (5 bases). CDR1 MDHEN and CDR2 SYDVKM come from the germline V gene. This CDR3 is built from 15 residues. V dropped 5 bases and J dropped 0 bases, with 10 bases sitting between them. The CDR3 DNA sequence: TGTGCCAGCAGTACATTGGGAGCGAACACCGGGGAGCTGTTTTTT. It yields the protein CASSTLGANTGELFF.

This clonotype has a handful of counts. The chain employs TRBV4-1 and TRBJ2-2; D is ambiguous. The V end lost 0 bases, the J end lost 5 bases, and 4 bases lay between the germline ends. Germline CDR1 and CDR2: MGHRA and YSYEKL. This CDR3 region has 13 residues. CDR3 DNA: TGCGCCAGCAGCCAAGATAGTACCGGGGAGCTGTTTTTT. Amino acids: CASSQDSTGELFF.

This clonotype was observed a few times. The chain is built from TRBV20-1 and TRBJ1-1; no definite D call. The CDR3 has 10 amino acids. Germline V gene sequence: CDR1 DFQATT, CDR2 SNEGSKA (reference sequence). V was shortened by 3 bases and J by 8 bases, with 7 bases between the two germline ends. CDR3 DNA: TGCAGTGCTAGGGCCGGGGAAGCTTTCTTT. As protein: CSARAGEAFF.

V usage is TRBV21-1 and J usage is TRBJ2-4; TRBD2 is taken as the D call from the table, unchecked against the DNA. TRBV21-1 is noted as a pseudogene. This CDR3 spans 14 amino acids. The CDR3 nucleotides read TGTGCCAGCAGGGAAAGGACTAGCGAGAACATTCAGTACTTC. It specifies CASRERTSENIQYF.

The chain carries TRBV5-1 and TRBJ2-3; TRBD2 aligns across 8 bases. The V gene's germline CDR1 is SGHRS and CDR2 YFSETQ. Losses at the gene ends were 4 bases for V and 2 bases for J; bases not matched to a gene: 6. This CDR3 has 15 residues. The CDR3 protein is CASSLTSVTTDTQYF. The DNA for the CDR3 is TGCGCCAGCAGCCTGACTAGCGTTACCACAGATACGCAGTATTTT.

The chain joins TRBV6-1 to TRBJ2-2; 7 nucleotides align to TRBD1. The CDR3 runs 15 residues. The germline CDR1 and CDR2 sequences are MNHNS and SASEGT. V lost 6 bases, J lost 5 bases, and 9 bases stayed unmatched. The CDR3 sequence: CASRTTGVLTGELFF. For the CDR3, the DNA is TGTGCCAGCAGGACCACAGGGGTACTAACCGGGGAGCTGTTTTTT.